The entry below describes one TCR beta chain. What it recognizes is unknown. The CDR3 contains 17 residues. CDR1 SGHRS and CDR2 YFSETQ come from the germline V gene. The ends were cut back, 2 bases at V and 2 bases at J, with 17 bases in the middle. Via MiXCR, TCRdb re-called the RT-PCR reads, giving one row per CDR3 protein. This repertoire shows 550,000 to 800,000 distinct CDR3 sequences, approximately 14% found once; its top ten account for more than 9%. The data were taken from a study of response to subunit inactivated influenza vaccine. Study-wide findings and caveats: A suggestion made by the authors is that each seasonal influenza vaccination recruits few new T cells.

The gene calls are TRBV5-1 and TRBJ1-3, with D perhaps matching TRBD1 (6 bases). The receptor was isolated from a man between 45 and 60 years old who received an inactivated influenza vaccine. The sample in question was PBMCs from blood, obtained roughly 12 days after vaccination. The CDR3: CASSFQQGGKAGNTIYF. The CDR3, as DNA: TGCGCCAGCAGCTTTCAACAGGGTGGTAAGGCTGGAAACACCATATATTTT.